This TCR beta chain was obtained from a study of OX40 agonist ivuxolimab in advanced cancers. Study-level information: Patients' therapy was ivuxolimab, an antibody that acts as an agonist of OX40 (CD134). Three partial responders included one hepatocellular carcinoma patient and two cutaneous melanoma patients.

About this clone: The target antigen is unknown.

General study points: Clonal expansion from baseline to week 6 occurred in both CD4+ and CD8+ T cells.

Systemic immunosuppression or autoimmune disease history was grounds to exclude patients. This CDR3 comprises 14 residues. Trimming removed 2 bases from V and 5 bases from J, with 13 bases in between. The germline gives CDR1 SGHRS, CDR2 YFSETQ. Clones were read by immunoSEQ multiplex PCR, and TCRdb kept only the in-frame ones, dropping some. The sample holds about 72,000 clones, roughly nine tenths seen once. The sequence came from an adult with an advanced solid tumor such as melanoma, head and neck, liver or kidney cancer. The chain employs TRBV5-1 and TRBJ2-5; perhaps TRBD2 as D (5 bases). The sample was CD4+ or CD8+ T cells sorted from blood, taken in a trial of the OX40 agonist ivuxolimab. CDR3 residues: CASSFGEGWETQYF. In DNA, the CDR3 is TGCGCCAGCAGCTTCGGAGAGGGATGGGAGACCCAGTACTTC.